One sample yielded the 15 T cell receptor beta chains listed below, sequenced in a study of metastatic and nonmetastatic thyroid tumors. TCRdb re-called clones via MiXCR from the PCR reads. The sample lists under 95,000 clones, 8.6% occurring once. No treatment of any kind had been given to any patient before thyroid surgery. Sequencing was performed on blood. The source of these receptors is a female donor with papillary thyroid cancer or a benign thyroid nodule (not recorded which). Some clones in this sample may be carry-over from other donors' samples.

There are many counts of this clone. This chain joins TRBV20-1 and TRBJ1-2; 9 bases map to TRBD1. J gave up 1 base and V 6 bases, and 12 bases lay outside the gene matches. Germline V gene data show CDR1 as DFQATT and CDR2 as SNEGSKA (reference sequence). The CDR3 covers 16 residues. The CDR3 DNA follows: TGCAGTGCCGAGTGGGACAGGGCCCTATTTAACTATGGCTACACCTTC. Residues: CSAEWDRALFNYGYTF.

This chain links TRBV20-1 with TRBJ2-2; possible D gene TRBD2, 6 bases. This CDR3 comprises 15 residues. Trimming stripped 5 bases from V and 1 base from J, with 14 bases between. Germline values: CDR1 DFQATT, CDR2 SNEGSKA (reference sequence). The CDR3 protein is CSASPGGGNTGELFF. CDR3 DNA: TGCAGTGCTTCCCCCGGGGGAGGGAACACCGGGGAGCTGTTTTTT.

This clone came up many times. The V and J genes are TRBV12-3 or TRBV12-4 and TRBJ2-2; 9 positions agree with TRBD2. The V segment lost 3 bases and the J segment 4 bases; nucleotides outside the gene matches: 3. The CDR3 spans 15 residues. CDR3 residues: CASSFGGGATGELFF. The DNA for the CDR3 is TGTGCCAGCAGTTTTGGCGGGGGGGCCACCGGGGAGCTGTTTTTT.

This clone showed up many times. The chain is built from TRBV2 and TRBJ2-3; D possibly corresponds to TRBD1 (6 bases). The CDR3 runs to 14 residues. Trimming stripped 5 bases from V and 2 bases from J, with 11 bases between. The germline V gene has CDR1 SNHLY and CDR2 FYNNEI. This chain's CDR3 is CASSSGAFTDTQYF. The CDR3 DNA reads TGTGCCAGCAGTTCAGGGGCCTTCACAGATACGCAGTATTTT. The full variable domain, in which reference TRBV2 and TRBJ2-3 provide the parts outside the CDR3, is EPEVTQTPSHQVTQMGQEVILRCVPISNHLYFYWYRQILGQKVEFLVSFYNNEISEKSEIFDDQFSVERPDGSNFTLKIRSTKLEDSAMYFCASSSGAFTDTQYFGPGTRLTVL.

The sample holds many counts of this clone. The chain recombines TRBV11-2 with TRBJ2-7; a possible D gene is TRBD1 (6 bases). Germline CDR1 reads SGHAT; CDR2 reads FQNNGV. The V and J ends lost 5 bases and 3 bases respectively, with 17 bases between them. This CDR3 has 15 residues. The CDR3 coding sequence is TGTGCCAGCAGCCTCGGTTCTGGGGGCCACTACGAGCAGTACTTC. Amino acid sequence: CASSLGSGGHYEQYF.

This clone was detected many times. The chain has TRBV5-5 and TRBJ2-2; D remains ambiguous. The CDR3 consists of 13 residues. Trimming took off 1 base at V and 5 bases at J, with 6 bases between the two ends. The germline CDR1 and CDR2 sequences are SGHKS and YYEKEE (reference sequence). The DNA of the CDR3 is TGTGCCAGCAGCTTGACCCAAACCGGGGAGCTGTTTTTT. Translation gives CASSLTQTGELFF.

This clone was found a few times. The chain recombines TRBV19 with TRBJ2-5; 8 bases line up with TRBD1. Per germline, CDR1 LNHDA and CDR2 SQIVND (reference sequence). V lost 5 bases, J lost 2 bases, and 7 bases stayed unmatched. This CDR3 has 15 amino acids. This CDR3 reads CASSRDRISQETQYF. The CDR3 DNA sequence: TGTGCCAGTAGTCGGGACAGGATAAGTCAAGAGACCCAGTACTTC. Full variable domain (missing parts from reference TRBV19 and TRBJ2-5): DGGITQSPKYLFRKEGQNVTLSCEQNLNHDAMYWYRQDPGQGLRLIYYSQIVNDFQKGDIAEGYSVSREKKESFPLTVTSAQKNPTAFYLCASSRDRISQETQYFGPGTRLLVL.

The CDR3 DNA follows: TGTGCCAGTCTGCAGGGGTACTATGGCTACACCTTC. This translates into CASLQGYYGYTF. The chain carries TRBV19 and TRBJ1-2; a weak D match, TRBD1 (6 bases). This CDR3 has 12 amino acids. Per germline, CDR1 LNHDA and CDR2 SQIVND (reference sequence). Trimming shortened V by 8 bases and J by 3 bases, and 10 bases separated the two germline ends.

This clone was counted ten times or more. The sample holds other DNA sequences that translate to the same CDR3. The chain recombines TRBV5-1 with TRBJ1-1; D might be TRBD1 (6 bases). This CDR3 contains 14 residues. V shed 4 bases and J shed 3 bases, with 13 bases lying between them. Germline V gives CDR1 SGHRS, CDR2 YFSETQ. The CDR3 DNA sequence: TGCGCCAGCAGCCTACAGGGTGATCACACTGAAGCTTTCTTT. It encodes CASSLQGDHTEAFF.

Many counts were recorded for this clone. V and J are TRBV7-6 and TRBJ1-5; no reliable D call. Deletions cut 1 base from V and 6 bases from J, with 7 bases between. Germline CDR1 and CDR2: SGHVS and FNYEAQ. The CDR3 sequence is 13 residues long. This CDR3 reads CASSLEEGQPQHF. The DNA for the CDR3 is TGTGCCAGCAGCTTAGAAGAGGGTCAGCCCCAGCATTTT.

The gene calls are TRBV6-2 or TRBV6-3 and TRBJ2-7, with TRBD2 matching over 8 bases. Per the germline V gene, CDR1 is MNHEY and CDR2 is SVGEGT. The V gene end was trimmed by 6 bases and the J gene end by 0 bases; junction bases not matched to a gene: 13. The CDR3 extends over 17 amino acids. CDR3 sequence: CASRLSGGPANSYEQYF. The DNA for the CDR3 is TGTGCCAGCAGGTTATCGGGGGGGCCGGCGAACTCCTACGAGCAGTACTTC.

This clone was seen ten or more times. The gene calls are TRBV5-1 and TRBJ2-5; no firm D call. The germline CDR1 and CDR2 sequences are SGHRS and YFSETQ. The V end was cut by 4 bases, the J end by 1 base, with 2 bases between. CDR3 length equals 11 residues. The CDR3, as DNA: TGCGCCAGCAGCGCCCAAGAGACCCAGTACTTC. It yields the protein CASSAQETQYF.

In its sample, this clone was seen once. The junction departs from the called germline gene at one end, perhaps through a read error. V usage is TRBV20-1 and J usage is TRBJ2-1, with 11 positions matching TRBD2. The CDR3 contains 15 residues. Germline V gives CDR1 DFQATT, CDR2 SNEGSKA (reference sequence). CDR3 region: CSCDGRLAGYNDQFF. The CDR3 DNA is TGCAGTTGTGATGGCAGACTAGCGGGGTACAATGATCAGTTCTTC.

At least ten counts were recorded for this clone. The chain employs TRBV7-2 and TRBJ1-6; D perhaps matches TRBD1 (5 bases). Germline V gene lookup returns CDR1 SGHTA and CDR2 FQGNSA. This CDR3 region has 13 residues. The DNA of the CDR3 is TGTGCAACTCGGTCCCAGGGTAATTCACCCCTCCACTTT. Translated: CATRSQGNSPLHF.

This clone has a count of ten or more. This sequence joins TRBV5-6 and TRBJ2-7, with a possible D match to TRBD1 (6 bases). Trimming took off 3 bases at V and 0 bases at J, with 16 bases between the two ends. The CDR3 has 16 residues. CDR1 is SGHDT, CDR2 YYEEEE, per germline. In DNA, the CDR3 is TGTGCCAGCAGCTACGGGACACCCCCCCGCTCCTACGAGCAGTACTTC. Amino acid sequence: CASSYGTPPRSYEQYF.